This passage covers 22 T cell receptor beta chains from one sample sequenced in a study of shared clonotypes between healthy human individuals. Assay used: immunoSEQ multiplex PCR; TCRdb lists only in-frame clones, some missing. The table lists some 1.5 million clones, roughly 96% of them singletons. The sequencing input was naive CD4+ T cells sorted from blood. Regarding subset: CD45RA+ positively selected. The receptors shown here come from a man aged 25-40 years in good health.

V and J are TRBV6-1 and TRBJ2-5; either TRBD1 or TRBD2 may fit D (5 bases each). CDR1 and CDR2 from the germline V gene are MNHNS and SASEGT. This CDR3 spans 16 amino acids. V lost 1 base to trimming and J lost 6 bases, with 18 bases between them. CDR3 in DNA: TGTGCCAGCAGTGAAGACGGGGCCAGAACCCCACAGACCCAGTACTTC. This codes for CASSEDGARTPQTQYF.

V usage is TRBV5-1 and J usage is TRBJ2-5; TRBD2 agrees at 11 bases. V lost 3 bases, J lost 3 bases, and 4 bases stayed unmatched. The CDR3 consists of 15 residues. The germline gives CDR1 SGHRS, CDR2 YFSETQ. In nucleotides, the CDR3 is TGCGCCAGCAGCTGGGGACTAGCGGACGAAGAGACCCAGTACTTC. This codes for CASSWGLADEETQYF.

About this clone itself: Because it lacks the conserved phenylalanine or tryptophan at the end, this CDR3 is likely a read error. The limits of the CDR3 on the DNA are not certain, so only TCRdb's listed CDR3 is given. The chain couples TRBV18 to TRBJ1-1. A total of 12 residues make up the CDR3, ends included. Germline-derived CDR1 and CDR2 are KGHSH and LQKENI. The CDR3 is CASDAGIQASPL.

This chain joins TRBV7-9 and TRBJ1-2, with TRBD1 as a possible D gene (5 bases). The V end lost 8 bases, the J end lost 6 bases, and 31 bases lay between the germline ends. This CDR3 is 18 amino acids long. Germline V gives CDR1 SEHNR, CDR2 FQNEAQ (reference sequence). For the CDR3, the DNA is TGTGCCAGCCGACTATGGGTCGGTATCGGGGCGTCCGCAAATGGCTACACCTTC. Residues: CASRLWVGIGASANGYTF.

This clone was picked up one time. This sequence joins TRBV5-5 and TRBJ2-3, with no clear D. Germline V gene data show CDR1 as SGHKS and CDR2 as YYEKEE (reference sequence). This CDR3 is built from 17 residues. V dropped 0 bases and J dropped 0 bases, with 14 bases sitting between them. The CDR3 here is CASSLDFSIPSTDTQYF. The DNA of the CDR3 is TGTGCCAGCAGCTTGGATTTTTCGATACCTAGCACAGATACGCAGTATTTT.

This clone turned up a few times. This CDR3 is also generated by other DNA sequences in the sample. The chain has TRBV7-2 and TRBJ2-7; D is unresolved. V lost 1 base and J lost 2, with 3 bases in between. The CDR3 contains 12 residues. Germline V gives CDR1 SGHTA, CDR2 FQGNSA. The CDR3 here is CASSLGAYEQYF. DNA for the CDR3: TGTGCCAGCAGCTTAGGTGCCTACGAGCAGTACTTC.

On this clone: The sample has other DNA sequences that encode this CDR3 too. The chain uses TRBV20-1 and TRBJ1-4; 7 bases map to TRBD1. V was pared by 3 bases and J by 8 bases, with 0 bases of the junction left unmatched. The CDR3 runs 11 residues. The germline CDR1 and CDR2 sequences are DFQATT and SNEGSKA (reference sequence). The DNA for the CDR3 is TGCAGTGCTAGGGACAGGGAAAAACTGTTTTTT. Residues: CSARDREKLFF.

The chain carries TRBV7-9 and TRBJ2-3, with D hard to call. Germline CDR1 SEHNR, CDR2 FQNEAQ (reference sequence). The CDR3 sequence is 17 residues long. Trimming pared 5 bases from V and 0 bases from J, leaving 18 bases between. As DNA, the CDR3 is TGTGCCAGCAGCCCCCCTCGAGTCCCGAGGAGCACAGATACGCAGTATTTT. Protein sequence: CASSPPRVPRSTDTQYF.

Concerning this clone itself: One end of the junction does not line up with germline, which may come from a read error. This sample also contains other DNA sequences that code for the same CDR3. V is TRBV18 and J is TRBJ1-5; TRBD1 agrees at 8 bases. The CDR3 spans 15 residues. Germline V gene lookup returns CDR1 KGHSH and CDR2 LQKENI. This CDR3 reads CASSPQGGSNQPQHF. In DNA, the CDR3 is TGTGCCAGCTCTCCACAGGGGGGTAGCAATCAGCCCCAGCATTTT. The whole variable domain, remainder taken from reference TRBV18 and TRBJ1-5, is NAGVMQNPRHLVRRRGQEARLRCSPMKGHSHVYWYRQLPEEGLKFMVYLQKENIIDESGMPKERFSAEFPKEGPSILRIQQVVRGDSAAYFCASSPQGGSNQPQHFGDGTRLSIL.

This rearrangement joins TRBV7-2 to TRBJ2-3, with 8 positions matching TRBD2. The CDR3 covers 17 residues. CDR1 is SGHTA, CDR2 FQGNSA, per germline. V trimming: 1 base; J trimming: 2 bases; junction bases outside the gene matches: 8. Here the CDR3 reads CASSLGVLAVITDTQYF. The CDR3 coding sequence is TGTGCCAGCAGCTTAGGGGTACTAGCGGTGATCACAGATACGCAGTATTTT.

V and J are TRBV5-4 and TRBJ2-5; tentative D call: TRBD2 (5 bases). Germline V gene lookup returns CDR1 SGHNT and CDR2 YYREEE (reference sequence). V was trimmed by 2 bases and J by 2 bases, leaving 16 bases between them. The CDR3 contains 16 residues. CDR3 sequence reads: CASSFPASGSQETQYF. The CDR3 DNA follows: TGTGCCAGCAGCTTCCCCGCCAGCGGCTCTCAAGAGACCCAGTACTTC.

The genes are TRBV28 and TRBJ1-2; 8 positions match TRBD1. The CDR3 consists of 13 residues. The V and J ends lost 6 bases and 3 bases, in that order; junction bases with no gene match: 3. CDR1 and CDR2 (germline): MDHEN, SYDVKM. In DNA form, the CDR3 reads TGTGCCAGCAGCAAGGACAGGGACTATGGCTACACCTTC. This encodes CASSKDRDYGYTF.

The chain has TRBV11-2 and TRBJ2-1, with 10 bases lining up with TRBD2. CDR3 length equals 16 residues. Germline V gives CDR1 SGHAT, CDR2 FQNNGV. Losses at the gene ends were 1 base for V and 3 bases for J; bases not matched to a gene: 3. CDR3 bases: TGTGCCAGCAGCTTAGCGCTAGCGGGAGACTACAATGAGCAGTTCTTC. Translation gives CASSLALAGDYNEQFF. The whole variable domain, filled in from reference TRBV11-2 and TRBJ2-1, reads EAGVAQSPRYKIIEKRQSVAFWCNPISGHATLYWYQQILGQGPKLLIQFQNNGVVDDSQLPKDRFSAERLKGVDSTLKIQPAKLEDSAVYLCASSLALAGDYNEQFFGPGTRLTVL.

J is TRBJ1-1 and V is TRBV14, with D possibly matching TRBD1 (5 bases). Germline values: CDR1 SGHDN, CDR2 FVKESK. The CDR3 length is 16 residues. The germline V and J ends were trimmed by 1 base and 3 bases, with 15 bases remaining between them. CDR3 coding DNA: TGTGCCAGCAGCCAAGGTTTGGGGATGGGGGACACTGAAGCTTTCTTT. Residues: CASSQGLGMGDTEAFF.

This clone was found a few times. The rearrangement joins TRBV28 to TRBJ1-1; 8 nucleotides line up with TRBD1. There are 15 residues in the CDR3. Germline values: CDR1 MDHEN, CDR2 SYDVKM. Losses at the gene ends were 5 bases for V and 5 bases for J; bases not matched to a gene: 10. The DNA for the CDR3 is TGTGCCAGCAGTAACAACAGGGGGGTAAGGACTGAAGCTTTCTTT. It is translated as CASSNNRGVRTEAFF. The variable domain in full, with the rest retrieved from reference TRBV28 and TRBJ1-1, is DVKVTQSSRYLVKRTGEKVFLECVQDMDHENMFWYRQDPGLGLRLIYFSYDVKMKEKGDIPEGYSVSREKKERFSLILESASTNQTSMYLCASSNNRGVRTEAFFGQGTRLTVV.

The chain links TRBV9 to TRBJ2-7; 7 nucleotides align to TRBD2. V trimming: 3 bases; J trimming: 3 bases; junction bases outside the gene matches: 3. Germline V gene lookup returns CDR1 SGDLS and CDR2 YYNGEE. This CDR3 has 13 amino acids. Written as DNA, the CDR3 is TGTGCCAGCAGCGCGGGGGACTACTACGAGCAGTACTTC. It codes for CASSAGDYYEQYF.

V is TRBV5-1 and J is TRBJ2-1; a weak D match, TRBD1 (5 bases). This CDR3 comprises 14 residues. The germline V gene has CDR1 SGHRS and CDR2 YFSETQ. V lost 1 base, J lost 5 bases, and 10 bases lay in between. This CDR3 reads CASSLNQGHNEQFF. CDR3 DNA sequence: TGCGCCAGCAGCTTGAATCAGGGTCACAATGAGCAGTTCTTC.

V usage is TRBV28 and J usage is TRBJ2-1; D is unresolved. V gave up 7 bases and J gave up 0 bases, with 16 bases separating them. Germline V lookup: CDR1 MDHEN, CDR2 SYDVKM. The CDR3 runs to 16 residues. The CDR3 DNA sequence: TGTGCCAGCATGCGTAACGGCGCCAGCTCCTACAATGAGCAGTTCTTC. This codes for CASMRNGASSYNEQFF.

The chain links TRBV11-2 to TRBJ2-1, with unresolved D. This CDR3 has 14 residues. V dropped 5 bases and J dropped 8 bases, with 16 bases sitting between them. Germline V gene data show CDR1 as SGHAT and CDR2 as FQNNGV. CDR3 residues: CASSLVPLTHEQFF. The CDR3, as DNA: TGTGCCAGCAGCCTCGTGCCTCTTACCCATGAGCAGTTCTTC.

This chain connects TRBV7-9 to TRBJ1-1, with D uncertain. The CDR3 is 12 residues long. Germline V gene lookup returns CDR1 SEHNR and CDR2 FQNEAQ (reference sequence). Trimming took off 5 bases at V and 11 bases at J, with 15 bases between the two ends. The CDR3, as DNA: TGTGCCAGCAGCCCCCCCCGAAGGATGGCTTTCTTT. Protein: CASSPPRRMAFF.

This chain links TRBV7-2 with TRBJ2-5; 10 nucleotides line up with TRBD2. Germline V CDR1 and CDR2: SGHTA, FQGNSA. CDR3 length: 14 residues. J gave up 5 bases and V 6 bases, and 6 bases lay outside the gene matches. The CDR3 DNA reads as TGTGCCAGCAGGTCAAGCGGGAGGGGGGAGACCCAGTACTTC. Translating it yields CASRSSGRGETQYF.

This sequence joins TRBV15 and TRBJ2-3; 8 nucleotides align to TRBD2. The J segment lost 6 bases and the V segment lost 4 bases, leaving 6 bases of the junction unmatched. The CDR3 sequence is 14 residues long. The V gene's germline CDR1 is LNHNV and CDR2 YYDKDF (reference sequence). The DNA for the CDR3 is TGTGCCACCAGCATAAGACTAGCGACGGATACGCAGTATTTT. Protein: CATSIRLATDTQYF.